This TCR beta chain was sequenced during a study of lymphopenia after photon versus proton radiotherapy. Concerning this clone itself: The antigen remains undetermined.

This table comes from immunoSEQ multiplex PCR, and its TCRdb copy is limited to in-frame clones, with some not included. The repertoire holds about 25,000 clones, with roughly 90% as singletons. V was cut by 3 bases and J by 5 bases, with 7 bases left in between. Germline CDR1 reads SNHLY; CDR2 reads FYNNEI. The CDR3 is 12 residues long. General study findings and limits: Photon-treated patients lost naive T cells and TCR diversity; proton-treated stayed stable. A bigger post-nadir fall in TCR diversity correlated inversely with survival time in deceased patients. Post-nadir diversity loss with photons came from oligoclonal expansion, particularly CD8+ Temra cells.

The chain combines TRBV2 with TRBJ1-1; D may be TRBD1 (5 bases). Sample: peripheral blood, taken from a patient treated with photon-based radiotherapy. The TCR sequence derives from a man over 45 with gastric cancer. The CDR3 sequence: CASSEGGTEAFF. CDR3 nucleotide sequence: TGTGCCAGCAGTGAGGGGGGGACTGAAGCTTTCTTT.